The T cell receptor beta chain described here comes from a study of cytomegalovirus exposure and HLA in healthy donors. Study-wide background: Around 180 million T cells yielded 100 million or so unique TCR beta sequences, as an earlier analysis found. Study-level findings and limits: Across all donors, roughly uniform sequencing depth was an assumption of the presence/absence analyses.

Use of 60 Vbeta and 13 Jbeta primers characterized the PCR. Measured with immunoSEQ multiplex PCR; TCRdb has only the in-frame clones, and not every one. Among hundreds of thousands of clones listed, more than 60% were seen once. Regarding this clone: Its target is not known. In the same sample, other DNA sequences code for this CDR3.

V gave up 6 bases and J gave up 7 bases, with 13 bases separating them. The CDR3 totals 14 residues. Germline V gene lookup returns CDR1 MDHEN and CDR2 SYDVKM. Donors had nominal health at sampling but likely had unrecorded immune exposures. The chain uses TRBV28 and TRBJ1-6, with D possibly matching TRBD1 (5 bases). The receptor was derived from a woman aged 55-70 years in good health and CMV-seropositive. Input material: PBMCs. In DNA form, the CDR3 reads TGTGCCAGCAGCTTTGTTCAGGGAAATTCACCCCTCCACTTT. Its translation is CASSFVQGNSPLHF.